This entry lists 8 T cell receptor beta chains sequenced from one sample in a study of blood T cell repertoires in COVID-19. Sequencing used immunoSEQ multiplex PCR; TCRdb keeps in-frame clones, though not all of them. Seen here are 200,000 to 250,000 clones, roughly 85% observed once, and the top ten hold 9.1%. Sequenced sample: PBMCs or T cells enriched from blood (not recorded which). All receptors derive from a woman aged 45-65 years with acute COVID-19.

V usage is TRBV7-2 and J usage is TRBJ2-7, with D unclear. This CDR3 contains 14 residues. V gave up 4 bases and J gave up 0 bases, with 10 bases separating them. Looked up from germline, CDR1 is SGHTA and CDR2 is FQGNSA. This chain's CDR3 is CASSSYLSSYEQYF. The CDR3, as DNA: TGTGCCAGCAGCTCGTACCTTAGCTCCTACGAGCAGTACTTC.

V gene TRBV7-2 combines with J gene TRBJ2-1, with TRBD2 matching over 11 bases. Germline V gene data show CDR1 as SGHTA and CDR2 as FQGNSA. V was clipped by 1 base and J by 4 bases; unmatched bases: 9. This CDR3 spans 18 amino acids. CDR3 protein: CASSLGRLAGGLYNEQFF. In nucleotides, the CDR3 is TGTGCCAGCAGCTTAGGGCGGCTAGCGGGGGGACTATACAATGAGCAGTTCTTC.

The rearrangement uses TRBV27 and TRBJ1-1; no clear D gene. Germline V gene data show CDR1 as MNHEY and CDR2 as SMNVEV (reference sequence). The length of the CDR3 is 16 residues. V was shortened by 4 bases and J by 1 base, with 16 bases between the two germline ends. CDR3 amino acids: CASSSTLGRGNTEAFF. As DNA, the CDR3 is TGTGCCAGCAGTTCCACACTGGGGAGAGGGAACACTGAAGCTTTCTTT.

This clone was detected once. The CDR3 sequence: CASSPTTGSYEQYF. CDR3 coding DNA: TGCGCCAGCAGCCCTACGACAGGATCCTACGAGCAGTACTTC. The genes are TRBV10-1 and TRBJ2-7, with D possibly matching TRBD1 (6 bases). The germline CDR1 and CDR2 sequences are WNHNN and SYGVQD (reference sequence). The CDR3 covers 14 residues. Trimming took 6 bases from V and 1 from J, leaving 13 bases between them.

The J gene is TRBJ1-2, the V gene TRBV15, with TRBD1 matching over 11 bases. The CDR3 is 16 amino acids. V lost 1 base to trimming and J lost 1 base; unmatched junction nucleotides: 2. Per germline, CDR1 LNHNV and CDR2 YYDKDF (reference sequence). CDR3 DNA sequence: TGTGCCACCAGCAGAGGGGGGACAGGGGGTAACTATGGCTACACCTTC. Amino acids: CATSRGGTGGNYGYTF. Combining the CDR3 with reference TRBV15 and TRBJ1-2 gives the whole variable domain DAMVIQNPRYQVTQFGKPVTLSCSQTLNHNVMYWYQQKSSQAPKLLFHYYDKDFNNEADTPDNFQSRRPNTSFCFLDIRSPGLGDTAMYLCATSRGGTGGNYGYTFGSGTRLTVV.

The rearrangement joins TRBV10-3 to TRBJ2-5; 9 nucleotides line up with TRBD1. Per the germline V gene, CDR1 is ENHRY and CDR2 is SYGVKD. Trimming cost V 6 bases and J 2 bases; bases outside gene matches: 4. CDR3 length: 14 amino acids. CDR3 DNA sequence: TGTGCCATCAGCTCTGGACAGGGGCAAGAGACCCAGTACTTC. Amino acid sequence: CAISSGQGQETQYF.

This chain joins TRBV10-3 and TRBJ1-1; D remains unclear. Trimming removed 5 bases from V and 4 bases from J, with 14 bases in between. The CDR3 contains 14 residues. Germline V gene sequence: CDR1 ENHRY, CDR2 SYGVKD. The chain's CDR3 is CAISSDSRGTEAFF. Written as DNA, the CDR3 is TGTGCCATCAGTTCAGACTCCCGGGGCACTGAAGCTTTCTTT.

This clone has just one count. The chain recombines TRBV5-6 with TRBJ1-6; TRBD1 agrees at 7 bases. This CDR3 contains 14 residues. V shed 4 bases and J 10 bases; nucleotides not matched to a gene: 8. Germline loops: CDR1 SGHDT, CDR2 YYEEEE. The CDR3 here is CASSLQTGISPLHF. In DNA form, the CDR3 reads TGTGCCAGCAGCCTCCAGACAGGGATCTCACCCCTCCACTTT.